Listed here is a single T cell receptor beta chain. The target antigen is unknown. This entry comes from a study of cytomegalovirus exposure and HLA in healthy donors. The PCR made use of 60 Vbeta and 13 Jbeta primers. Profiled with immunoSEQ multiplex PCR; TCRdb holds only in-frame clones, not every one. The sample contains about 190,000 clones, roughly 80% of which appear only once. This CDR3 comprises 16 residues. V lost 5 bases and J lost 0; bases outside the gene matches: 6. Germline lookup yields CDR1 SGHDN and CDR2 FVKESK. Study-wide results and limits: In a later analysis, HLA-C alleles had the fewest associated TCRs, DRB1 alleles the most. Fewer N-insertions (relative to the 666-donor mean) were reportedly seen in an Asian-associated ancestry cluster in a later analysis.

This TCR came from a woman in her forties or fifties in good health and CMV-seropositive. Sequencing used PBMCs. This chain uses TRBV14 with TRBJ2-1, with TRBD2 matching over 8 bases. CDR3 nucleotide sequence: TGTGCCAGCAGCGCAATAGCGGGGAGCTCCTACAATGAGCAGTTCTTC. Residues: CASSAIAGSSYNEQFF.